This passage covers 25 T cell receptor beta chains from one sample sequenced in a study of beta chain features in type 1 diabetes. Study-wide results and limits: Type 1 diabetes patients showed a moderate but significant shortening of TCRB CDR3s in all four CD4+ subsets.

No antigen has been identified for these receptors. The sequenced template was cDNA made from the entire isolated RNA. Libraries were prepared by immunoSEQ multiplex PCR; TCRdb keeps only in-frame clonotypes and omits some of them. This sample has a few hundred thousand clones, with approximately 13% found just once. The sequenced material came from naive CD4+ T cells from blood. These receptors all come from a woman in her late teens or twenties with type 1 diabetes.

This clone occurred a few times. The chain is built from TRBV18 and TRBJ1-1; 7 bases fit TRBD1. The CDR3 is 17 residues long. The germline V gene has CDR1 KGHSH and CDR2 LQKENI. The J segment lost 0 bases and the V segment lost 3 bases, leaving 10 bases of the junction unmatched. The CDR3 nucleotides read TGTGCCAGCTCACCTAGGGGGATGACAGGGATGAACACTGAAGCTTTCTTT. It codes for CASSPRGMTGMNTEAFF.

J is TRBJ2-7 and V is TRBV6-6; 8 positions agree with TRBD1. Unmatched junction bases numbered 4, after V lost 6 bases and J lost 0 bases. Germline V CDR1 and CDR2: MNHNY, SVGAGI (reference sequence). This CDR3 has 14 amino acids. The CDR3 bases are TGTGCCAGCAGGGACAGGGCGAGCTCCTACGAGCAGTACTTC. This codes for CASRDRASSYEQYF.

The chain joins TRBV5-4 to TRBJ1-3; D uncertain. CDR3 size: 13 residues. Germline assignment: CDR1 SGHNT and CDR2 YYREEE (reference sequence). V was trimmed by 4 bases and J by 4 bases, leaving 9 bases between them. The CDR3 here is CASSGIPGNTIYF. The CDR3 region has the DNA TGTGCCAGCAGCGGCATCCCCGGAAACACCATATATTTT.

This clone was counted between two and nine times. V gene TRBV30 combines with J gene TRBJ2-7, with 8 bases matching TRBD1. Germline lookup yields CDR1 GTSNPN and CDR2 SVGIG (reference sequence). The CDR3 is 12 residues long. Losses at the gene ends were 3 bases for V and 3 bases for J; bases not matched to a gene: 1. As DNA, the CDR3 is TGTGCCTGGAGCACAGGGGGCTACGAGCAGTACGTC. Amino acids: CAWSTGGYEQYV.

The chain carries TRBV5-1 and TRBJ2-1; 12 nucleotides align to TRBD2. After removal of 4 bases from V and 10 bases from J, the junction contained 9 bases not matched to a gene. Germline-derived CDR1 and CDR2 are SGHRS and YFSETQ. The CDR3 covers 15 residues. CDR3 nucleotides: TGCGCCAGCAGCCAGACTAGCGGGAGTTCGTACGAGCAGTTCTTC. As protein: CASSQTSGSSYEQFF.

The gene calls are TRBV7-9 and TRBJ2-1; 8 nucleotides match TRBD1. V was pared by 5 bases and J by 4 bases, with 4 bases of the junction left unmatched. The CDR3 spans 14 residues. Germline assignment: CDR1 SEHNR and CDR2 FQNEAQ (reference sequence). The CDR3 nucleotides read TGTGCCAGCAGCAACCGGGACAGGTACAATGAGCAGTTCTTC. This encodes CASSNRDRYNEQFF.

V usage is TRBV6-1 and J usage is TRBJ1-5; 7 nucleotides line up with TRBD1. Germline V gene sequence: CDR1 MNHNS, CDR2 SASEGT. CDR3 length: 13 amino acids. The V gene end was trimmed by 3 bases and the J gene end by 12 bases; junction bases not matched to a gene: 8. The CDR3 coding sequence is TGTGCCAGCAGTGACGGGGGACAGATCTTCCAGCATTTT. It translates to CASSDGGQIFQHF.

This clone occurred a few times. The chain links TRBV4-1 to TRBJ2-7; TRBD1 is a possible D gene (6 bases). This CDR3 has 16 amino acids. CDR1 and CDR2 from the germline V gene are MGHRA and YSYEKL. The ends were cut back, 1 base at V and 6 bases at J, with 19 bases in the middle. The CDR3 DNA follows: TGCGCCAGCAGCCAAGGGCCAGGGGCAACAAGAAGCGAGCAGTACTTC. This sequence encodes CASSQGPGATRSEQYF.

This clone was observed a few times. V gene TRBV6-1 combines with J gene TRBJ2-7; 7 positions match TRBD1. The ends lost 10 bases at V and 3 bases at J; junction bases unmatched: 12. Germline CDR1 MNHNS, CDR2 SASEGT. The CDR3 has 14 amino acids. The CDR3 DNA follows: TGTGCCACAGCAGGGGGACAACCCTTCTACGAGCAGTACGTC. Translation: CATAGGQPFYEQYV.

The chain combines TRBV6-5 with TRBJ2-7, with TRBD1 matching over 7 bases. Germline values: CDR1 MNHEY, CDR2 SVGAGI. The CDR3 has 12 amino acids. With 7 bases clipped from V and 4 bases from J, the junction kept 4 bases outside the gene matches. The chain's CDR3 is CASTRGLYEQYF. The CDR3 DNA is TGTGCCAGCACAAGGGGGCTGTACGAGCAGTACTTC.

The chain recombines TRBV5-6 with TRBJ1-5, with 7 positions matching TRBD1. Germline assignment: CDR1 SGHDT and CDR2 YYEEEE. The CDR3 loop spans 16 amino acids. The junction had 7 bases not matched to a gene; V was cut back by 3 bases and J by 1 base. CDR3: CASSSRQGISNQPQHF. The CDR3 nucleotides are TGTGCCAGCAGCTCTAGACAGGGAATAAGCAATCAGCCCCAGCATTTT. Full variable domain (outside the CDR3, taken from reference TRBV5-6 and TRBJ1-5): DAGVTQSPTHLIKTRGQQVTLRCSPKSGHDTVSWYQQALGQGPQFIFQYYEEEERQRGNFPDRFSGHQFPNYSSELNVNALLLGDSALYLCASSSRQGISNQPQHFGDGTRLSIL.

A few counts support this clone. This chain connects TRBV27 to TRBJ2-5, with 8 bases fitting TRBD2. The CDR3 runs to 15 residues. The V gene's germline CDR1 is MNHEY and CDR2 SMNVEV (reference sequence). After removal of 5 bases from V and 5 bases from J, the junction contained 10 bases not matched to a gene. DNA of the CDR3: TGTGCCAGCAGTCTCGGGGGGGGGCAGGGCGAGACCCAGTACTTC. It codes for CASSLGGGQGETQYF.

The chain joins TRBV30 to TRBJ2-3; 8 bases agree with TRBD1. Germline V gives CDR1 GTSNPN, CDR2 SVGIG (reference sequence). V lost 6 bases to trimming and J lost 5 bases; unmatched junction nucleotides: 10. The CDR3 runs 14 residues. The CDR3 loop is CACGQGVLRDTQYF. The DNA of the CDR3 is TGTGCCTGCGGACAGGGAGTTCTCCGAGATACGCAGTATTTT. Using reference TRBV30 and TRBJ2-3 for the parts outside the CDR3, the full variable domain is SQTIHQWPATLVQPVGSPLSLECTVEGTSNPNLYWYRQAAGRGLQLLFYSVGIGQISSEVPQNLSASRPQDRQFILSSKKLLLSDSGFYLCACGQGVLRDTQYFGPGTRLTVL.

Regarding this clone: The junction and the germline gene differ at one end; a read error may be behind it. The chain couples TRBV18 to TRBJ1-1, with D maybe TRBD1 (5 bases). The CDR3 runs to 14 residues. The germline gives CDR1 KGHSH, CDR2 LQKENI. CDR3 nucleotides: TGTGCCAGCTCACAAGACAGCGGGAACACTAAAGCTTTCTTT. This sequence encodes CASSQDSGNTKAFF.

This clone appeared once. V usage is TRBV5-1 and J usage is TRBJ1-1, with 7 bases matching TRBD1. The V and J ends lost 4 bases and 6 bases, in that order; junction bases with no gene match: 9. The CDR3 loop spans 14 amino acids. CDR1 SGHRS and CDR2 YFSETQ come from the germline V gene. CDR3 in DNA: TGCGCCAGCAGCCCGCCTTCCGGGACAGCTGAAGCTTTCTTT. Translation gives CASSPPSGTAEAFF.

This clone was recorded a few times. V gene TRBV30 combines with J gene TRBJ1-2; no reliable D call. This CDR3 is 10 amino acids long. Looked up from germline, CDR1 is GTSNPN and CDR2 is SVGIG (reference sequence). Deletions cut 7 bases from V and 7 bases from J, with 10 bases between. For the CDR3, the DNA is TGTGCCTACCGAAACGGTGGCTACACCTTC. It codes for CAYRNGGYTF.

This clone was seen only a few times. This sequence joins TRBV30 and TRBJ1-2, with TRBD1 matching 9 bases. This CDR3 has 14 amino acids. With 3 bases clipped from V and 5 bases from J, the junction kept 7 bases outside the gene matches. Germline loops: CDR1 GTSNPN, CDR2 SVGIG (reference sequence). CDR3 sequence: CAWSLTGTGYGYTF. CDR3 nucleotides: TGTGCCTGGAGCCTGACCGGGACAGGGTATGGCTACACCTTC. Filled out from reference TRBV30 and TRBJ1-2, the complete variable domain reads SQTIHQWPATLVQPVGSPLSLECTVEGTSNPNLYWYRQAAGRGLQLLFYSVGIGQISSEVPQNLSASRPQDRQFILSSKKLLLSDSGFYLCAWSLTGTGYGYTFGSGTRLTVV.

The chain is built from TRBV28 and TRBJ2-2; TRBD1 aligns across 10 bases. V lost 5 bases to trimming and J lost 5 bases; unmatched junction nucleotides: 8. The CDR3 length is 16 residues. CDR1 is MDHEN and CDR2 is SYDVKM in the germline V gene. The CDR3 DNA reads TGTGCCAGCAGTCCTCTTGGACAGGGGGAAACCGGGGAGCTGTTTTTT. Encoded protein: CASSPLGQGETGELFF.

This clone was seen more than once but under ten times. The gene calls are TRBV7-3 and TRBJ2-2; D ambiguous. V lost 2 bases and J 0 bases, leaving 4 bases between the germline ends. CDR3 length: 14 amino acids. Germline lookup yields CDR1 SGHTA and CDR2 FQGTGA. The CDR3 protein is CASSLEPNTGELFF. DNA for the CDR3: TGTGCCAGCAGCTTAGAGCCGAACACCGGGGAGCTGTTTTTT.

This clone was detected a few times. CDR3 protein: CASSPGQGSLGNNEQFF. For the CDR3, the DNA is TGTGCCAGCAGCCCAGGACAGGGCAGTCTAGGGAACAATGAGCAGTTCTTC. The chain is built from TRBV5-4 and TRBJ2-1, with 8 bases lining up with TRBD1. The germline gives CDR1 SGHNT, CDR2 YYREEE (reference sequence). CDR3 size: 17 residues. J gave up 5 bases and V 4 bases, and 14 bases lay outside the gene matches. Combining the CDR3 with reference TRBV5-4 and TRBJ2-1 gives the whole variable domain ETGVTQSPTHLIKTRGQQVTLRCSSQSGHNTVSWYQQALGQGPQFIFQYYREEENGRGNFPPRFSGLQFPNYSSELNVNALELDDSALYLCASSPGQGSLGNNEQFFGPGTRLTVL.

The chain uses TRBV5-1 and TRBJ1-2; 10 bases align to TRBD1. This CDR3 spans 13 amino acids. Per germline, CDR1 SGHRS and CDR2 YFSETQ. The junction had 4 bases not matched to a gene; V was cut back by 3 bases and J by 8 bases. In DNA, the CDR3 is TGCGCCAGCAGCTGGGGACAGGGGCGAGGCTACACCTTC. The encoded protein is CASSWGQGRGYTF.

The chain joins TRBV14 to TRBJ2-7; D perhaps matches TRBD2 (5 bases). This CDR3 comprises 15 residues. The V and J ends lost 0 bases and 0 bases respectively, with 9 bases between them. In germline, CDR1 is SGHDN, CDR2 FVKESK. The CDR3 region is CASSQEERSSYEQYF. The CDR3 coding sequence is TGTGCCAGCAGCCAAGAGGAGCGGAGCTCCTACGAGCAGTACTTC.

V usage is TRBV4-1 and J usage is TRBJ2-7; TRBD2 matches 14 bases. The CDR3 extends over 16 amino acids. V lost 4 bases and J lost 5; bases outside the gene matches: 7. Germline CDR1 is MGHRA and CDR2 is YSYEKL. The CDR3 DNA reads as TGCGCCAGCAGCCCCTGGAGGACTAGCGGGAGGAACGAGCAGTACTTC. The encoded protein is CASSPWRTSGRNEQYF.

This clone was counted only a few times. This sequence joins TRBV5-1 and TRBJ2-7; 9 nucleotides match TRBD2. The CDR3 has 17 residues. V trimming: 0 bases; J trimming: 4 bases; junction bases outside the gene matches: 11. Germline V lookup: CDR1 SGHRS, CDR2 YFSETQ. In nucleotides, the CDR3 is TGCGCCAGCAGCTTGGTTGCGGGAGGGCCTCCCCTATACGAGCAGTACTTC. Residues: CASSLVAGGPPLYEQYF.

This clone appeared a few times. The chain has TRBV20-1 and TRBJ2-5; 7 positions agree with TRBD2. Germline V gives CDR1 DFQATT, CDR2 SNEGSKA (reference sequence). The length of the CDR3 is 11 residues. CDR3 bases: TGCAGGGGGAGGGCCGGAGAGACCCAGTACTTC. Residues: CRGRAGETQYF.